What follows are 19 T cell receptor beta chains derived from one specimen sequenced in a study of T cells expressing NK-cell markers. TCRdb reprocessed the 5' RACE reads and stores each CDR3 protein as one record, lacking DNA. Recorded for this sample: around 180,000 distinct CDR3 sequences. The specimen was blood T cells: a sorted CD56 or NKG2C T cell subset, CD4+ or CD8+ T cells, or bulk PBMC T cells (not recorded which). The receptors stem from a man aged 18-69 years in good health.

The chain carries TRBV20-1 and TRBJ2-7; TCRdb outputs TRBD1, but without DNA this stays unchecked. Germline CDR1 DFQATT, CDR2 SNEGSKA (reference sequence). The CDR3 length is 15 residues. The CDR3 here is CSARPDRGGPYEQYF.

V and J are TRBV15 and TRBJ2-5; TCRdb returns TRBD1, unconfirmable since there is no DNA. This CDR3 spans 16 amino acids. CDR1 LNHNV and CDR2 YYDKDF come from the germline V gene (reference sequence). The CDR3 reads CATSRRRGGARETQYF. The full variable domain, in which reference TRBV15 and TRBJ2-5 provide the parts outside the CDR3, is DAMVIQNPRYQVTQFGKPVTLSCSQTLNHNVMYWYQQKSSQAPKLLFHYYDKDFNNEADTPDNFQSRRPNTSFCFLDIRSPGLGDTAMYLCATSRRRGGARETQYFGPGTRLLVL.

The CDR3 sequence: CASSVEGTTSGDEQFF. J is TRBJ2-1 and V is TRBV9; TCRdb lists TRBD2, though no DNA is available to test this call. The CDR3 runs to 16 residues. CDR1 and CDR2 (germline): SGDLS, YYNGEE. Supplemented by reference TRBV9 and TRBJ2-1, the full variable domain reads DSGVTQTPKHLITATGQRVTLRCSPRSGDLSVYWYQQSLDQGLQFLIQYYNGEERAKGNILERFSAQQFPDLHSELNLSSLELGDSALYFCASSVEGTTSGDEQFFGPGTRLTVL.

The CDR3 loop reads CATALAGGTYNEQFF. V gene TRBV27 combines with J gene TRBJ2-1; TCRdb selects TRBD2, and the lack of DNA leaves this call unchecked. This CDR3 spans 15 amino acids. Germline CDR1 reads MNHEY; CDR2 reads SMNVEV (reference sequence).

The rearrangement links TRBV24-1 to TRBJ2-2. Germline assignment: CDR1 KGHDR and CDR2 SFDVKD. CDR3 length: 16 amino acids. CDR3 region: CATSDLQYEDTGELFF.

The chain links TRBV11-2 to TRBJ2-1; the D call from TCRdb, TRBD1, cannot be confirmed without DNA. The germline V gene encodes CDR1 SGHAT and CDR2 FQNNGV. This CDR3 spans 15 amino acids. CDR3 in amino acids: CASSPRDRGLDEQFF.

The chain combines TRBV5-1 with TRBJ1-2; TCRdb returns TRBD1, unconfirmable since there is no DNA. Germline V gene lookup returns CDR1 SGHRS and CDR2 YFSETQ. The CDR3 contains 16 residues. CDR3 amino acids: CASSLAGDDYIGGYTF.

The chain uses TRBV7-9 and TRBJ1-2; without DNA, the TCRdb call of TRBD1 cannot be checked. Germline loops: CDR1 SEHNR, CDR2 FQNEAQ (reference sequence). The CDR3 spans 13 residues. The CDR3 protein is CASSWDRAYGYTF.

This sequence joins TRBV20-1 and TRBJ2-3; TCRdb returns TRBD2, unconfirmable since there is no DNA. This CDR3 is 15 amino acids long. Germline values: CDR1 DFQATT, CDR2 SNEGSKA (reference sequence). CDR3 in amino acids: CSARGGGGSTDTQYF.

This chain joins TRBV4-2 and TRBJ2-2; without DNA, the TCRdb call of TRBD1 cannot be checked. In germline, CDR1 is LGHNA, CDR2 YNFKEQ. The CDR3 contains 17 residues. The CDR3 here is CASSQEGRGENTGELFF.

This CDR3 is CSARDVHEQETQYF. The rearrangement joins TRBV20-1 to TRBJ2-5. The CDR3 runs to 14 residues. The germline V gene has CDR1 DFQATT and CDR2 SNEGSKA (reference sequence).

This chain joins TRBV20-1 and TRBJ2-3; without DNA, the TCRdb call of TRBD1 cannot be checked. Germline V lookup: CDR1 DFQATT, CDR2 SNEGSKA (reference sequence). There are 14 residues in the CDR3. This CDR3 reads CSADGGFWTDTQYF.

This chain uses TRBV5-6 with TRBJ2-2; TCRdb proposes TRBD2, but this gene call is untestable without DNA. Germline assignment: CDR1 SGHDT and CDR2 YYEEEE. The CDR3 runs 16 residues. CDR3: CASSDSSGGLTGELFF.

The rearrangement uses TRBV12-3 or TRBV12-4 and TRBJ2-7; TCRdb's D gene call, TRBD1, goes unchecked for lack of DNA. The CDR3 loop spans 15 amino acids. The CDR3 sequence is CASSPQTGLPYEQYF.

The chain links TRBV21-1 to TRBJ1-5. TRBV21-1 is shown as a pseudogene. There are 15 residues in the CDR3. CDR3 region: CASSRERYSNQPQHF.

V gene TRBV5-1 combines with J gene TRBJ2-2; the D gene TCRdb calls, TRBD2, cannot be checked with no DNA. The CDR3 has 19 residues. Germline V gene sequence: CDR1 SGHRS, CDR2 YFSETQ. The CDR3 sequence is CASSLLLAGGPVITGELFF. Together with reference TRBV5-1 and TRBJ2-2, the CDR3 gives the full variable domain: KAGVTQTPRYLIKTRGQQVTLSCSPISGHRSVSWYQQTPGQGLQFLFEYFSETQRNKGNFPGRFSGRQFSNSRSEMNVSTLELGDSALYLCASSLLLAGGPVITGELFFGEGSRLTVL.

The rearrangement links TRBV20-1 to TRBJ1-1; TCRdb lists TRBD1, though no DNA is available to test this call. The CDR3 runs to 12 residues. Germline V gives CDR1 DFQATT, CDR2 SNEGSKA (reference sequence). CDR3 amino acids: CSASSGDTEAFF.

V is TRBV12-3 or TRBV12-4 and J is TRBJ1-3; TCRdb proposes TRBD1, but this gene call is untestable without DNA. This CDR3 spans 13 amino acids. The CDR3 sequence: CASSLSGRDTIYF.

V is TRBV11-2 and J is TRBJ2-5; TCRdb calls TRBD1, which cannot be checked without DNA. Germline V CDR1 and CDR2: SGHAT, FQNNGV. The CDR3 has 12 residues. CDR3 loop: CASSSPIETQYF.